This T cell receptor beta chain was recovered during a study of OX40 agonist ivuxolimab in advanced cancers. Looking at the study overall: Ivuxolimab, which targeted the costimulatory receptor OX40 (CD134), was an agonistic, fully human IgG2 monoclonal antibody. Prior anti-PD-1, anti-PD-L1 or anti-CTLA-4 therapy was permitted, and checkpoint inhibitors had been received by about 44% of dose-escalation patients. The dose-escalation cohort was roughly 80% male with a mean age of approximately 59 years, ranging from about 23 to 85. Peripheral TCRbeta sequencing aimed to test whether ivuxolimab altered TCR sequence diversity and caused clonal T-cell expansion. Partial responses occurred in three dose-escalation patients, of whom one had hepatocellular carcinoma and two had cutaneous melanoma. Intravenous ivuxolimab was administered to patients every 2 weeks at six dose levels: 0.01, 0.1, 0.3, 1.5, 3 and 10 mg/kg. Of the roughly 50 dose-escalation patients, hepatocellular carcinoma was present in around 19, melanoma in some 15, renal cell carcinoma in 9 and head and neck cancer in 9. The paper describes the monotherapy dose-escalation part (N of about 55 patients) of the phase I trial of ivuxolimab. Overall study outcomes, separate from this receptor: After ivuxolimab, more expanded clones were found on average in CD8+ T cells than in CD4+ T cells. Low levels of normalized T-cell clonal expansion were also seen in some patients who did not respond. Which antigens the clonally expanded peripheral T cells were specific for was not determined. In the 0.1-3.0 mg/kg groups, partial responders had among the lowest normalized peripheral clonal expansion, particularly in CD8+ T cells. At doses of 0.1 to 3.0 mg/kg, clonal expansion of both CD4+ and CD8+ T cells in blood was seen between baseline and week 6.

Details on this clone: The clone's antigen remains unknown. No base quality values were provided; no much bigger clone lies one nucleotide off.

The trial excluded patients who had a history of autoimmune disease or who were on systemic immunosuppression. In every dose cohort, peripheral blood was drawn for TCR sequencing at baseline, cycle 4 day 1, and cycle 7 day 1. The samples were taken from a phase I, first-in-human, multicenter, open-label dose-escalation trial of ivuxolimab. Adults with locally advanced or metastatic melanoma, renal cell carcinoma, hepatocellular carcinoma or head and neck squamous cell carcinoma were enrolled in the trial. Before TCR sequencing, CD4+ and CD8+ T cells were separately sorted from peripheral blood. From V the trimming removes 6 bases and from J it removes 5 bases, while the gene matches leave 7 bases of the junction unaccounted for. From the germline V gene (reference sequence), CDR1 is SEHNR and CDR2 is FQNEAQ. The CDR3 holds 14 amino acids from the cysteine to the phenylalanine. Just the 42-base CDR3 DNA is kept, in frame starting at base 1.

To sequence the TCRbeta CDR3 region, genomic DNA was isolated from the sorted cells. The immunoSEQ Assay was used for sequencing of TCRbeta CDR3 regions. TCRdb obtained this table from immuneACCESS and retained in-frame rearrangements with V and J assigned. These tables miss some clones; where compared with another copy, unresolved V genes account for less than half of the shortfall, and the remainder is unexplained. In this sample the table shows about 50,000 clones, roughly 89% of which occur a single time. In total, the top ten clones hold approximately 0.61% of the sample. Sequences were derived from CD4+ or CD8+ T cells sorted from blood, sampled in a trial of the OX40 agonist ivuxolimab. The chain uses TRBV7-9 and TRBJ1-1; 9 middle bases align to TRBD1. This clonotype was sampled from an adult with an advanced solid tumor such as melanoma, head and neck, liver or kidney cancer. The DNA sequence is TGTGCCAGCAGAGAGACAGGGGGGAAAACTGAAGCTTTCTTT. This gives the protein CASRETGGKTEAFF.